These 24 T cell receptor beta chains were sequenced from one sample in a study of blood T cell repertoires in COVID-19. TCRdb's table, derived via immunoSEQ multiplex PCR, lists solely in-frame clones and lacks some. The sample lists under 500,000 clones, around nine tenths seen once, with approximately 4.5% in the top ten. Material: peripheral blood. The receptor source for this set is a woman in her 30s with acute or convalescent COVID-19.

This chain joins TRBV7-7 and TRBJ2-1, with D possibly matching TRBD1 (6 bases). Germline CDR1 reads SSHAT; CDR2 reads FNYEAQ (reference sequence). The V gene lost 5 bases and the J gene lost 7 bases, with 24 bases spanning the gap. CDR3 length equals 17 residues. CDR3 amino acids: CASSASVPGQGLNEQFF. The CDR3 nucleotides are TGTGCCAGCAGCGCTTCTGTTCCGGGGCAGGGGCTAAATGAGCAGTTCTTC.

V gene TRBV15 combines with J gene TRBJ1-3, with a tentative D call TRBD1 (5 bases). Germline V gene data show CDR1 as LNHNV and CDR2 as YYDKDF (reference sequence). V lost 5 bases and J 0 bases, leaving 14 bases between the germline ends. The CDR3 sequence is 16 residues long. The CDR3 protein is CATSRLGGDSGNTIYF. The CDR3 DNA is TGTGCCACCAGCCGTTTGGGAGGGGACTCTGGAAACACCATATATTTT.

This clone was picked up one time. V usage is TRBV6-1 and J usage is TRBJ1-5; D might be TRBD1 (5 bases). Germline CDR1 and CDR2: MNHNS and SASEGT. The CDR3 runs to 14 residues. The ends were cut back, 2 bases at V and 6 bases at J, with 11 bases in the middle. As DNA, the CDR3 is TGTGCCAGCAGTGAATGGTGGGGCGTTCAGCCCCAGCATTTT. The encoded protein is CASSEWWGVQPQHF.

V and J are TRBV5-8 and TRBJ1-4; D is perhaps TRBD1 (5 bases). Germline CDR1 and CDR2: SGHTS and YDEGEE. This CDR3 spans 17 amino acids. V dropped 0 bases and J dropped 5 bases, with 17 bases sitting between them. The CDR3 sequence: CASSLAGQGIENEKLFF. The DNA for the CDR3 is TGTGCCAGCAGCTTGGCAGGGCAGGGAATTGAGAATGAAAAACTGTTTTTT.

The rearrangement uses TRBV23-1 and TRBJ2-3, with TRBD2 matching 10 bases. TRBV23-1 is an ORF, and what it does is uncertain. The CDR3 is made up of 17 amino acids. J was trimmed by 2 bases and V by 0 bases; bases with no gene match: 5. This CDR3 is CASSQSMLAGDTDTQYF. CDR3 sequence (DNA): TGCGCCAGCAGTCAATCGATGCTAGCGGGGGACACAGATACGCAGTATTTT.

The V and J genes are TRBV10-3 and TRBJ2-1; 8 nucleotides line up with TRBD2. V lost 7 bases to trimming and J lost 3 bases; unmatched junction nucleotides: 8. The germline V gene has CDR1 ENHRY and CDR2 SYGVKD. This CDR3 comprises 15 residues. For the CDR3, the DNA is TGTGCCATCAAAGGGGTAGCGGGGATCTACAATGAGCAGTTCTTC. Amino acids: CAIKGVAGIYNEQFF.

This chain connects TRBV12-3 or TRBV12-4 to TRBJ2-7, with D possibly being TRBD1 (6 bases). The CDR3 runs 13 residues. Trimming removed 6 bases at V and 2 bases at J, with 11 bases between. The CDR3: CASSKGQPYEQYF. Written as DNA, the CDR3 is TGTGCCAGCAGCAAAGGACAGCCCTACGAGCAGTACTTC.

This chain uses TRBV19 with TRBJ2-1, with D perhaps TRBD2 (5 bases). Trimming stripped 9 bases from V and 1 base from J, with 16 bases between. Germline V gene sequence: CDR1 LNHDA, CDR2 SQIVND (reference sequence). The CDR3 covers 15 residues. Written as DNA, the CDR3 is TGTGCCAGCGCCGTGGGAGCGTTATCCTACAATGAGCAGTTCTTC. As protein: CASAVGALSYNEQFF. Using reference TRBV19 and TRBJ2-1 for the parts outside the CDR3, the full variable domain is DGGITQSPKYLFRKEGQNVTLSCEQNLNHDAMYWYRQDPGQGLRLIYYSQIVNDFQKGDIAEGYSVSREKKESFPLTVTSAQKNPTAFYLCASAVGALSYNEQFFGPGTRLTVL.

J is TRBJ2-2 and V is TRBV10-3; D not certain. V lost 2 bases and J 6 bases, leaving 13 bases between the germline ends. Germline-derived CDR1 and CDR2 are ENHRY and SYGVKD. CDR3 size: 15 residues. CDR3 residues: CAISEAASLAGELFF. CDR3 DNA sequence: TGTGCCATCAGTGAGGCGGCTAGTTTGGCCGGGGAGCTGTTTTTT.

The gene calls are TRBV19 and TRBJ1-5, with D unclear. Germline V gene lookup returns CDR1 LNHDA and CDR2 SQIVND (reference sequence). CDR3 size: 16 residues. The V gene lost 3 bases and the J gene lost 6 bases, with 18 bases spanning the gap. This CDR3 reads CASSIGSRGKGQPQHF. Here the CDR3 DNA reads TGTGCCAGTAGTATCGGCTCTCGGGGTAAGGGTCAGCCCCAGCATTTT.

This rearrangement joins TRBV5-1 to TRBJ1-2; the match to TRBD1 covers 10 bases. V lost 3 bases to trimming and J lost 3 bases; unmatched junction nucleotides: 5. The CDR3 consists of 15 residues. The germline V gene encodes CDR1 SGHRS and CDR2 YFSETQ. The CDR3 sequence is CASSWRTGGHYGYTF. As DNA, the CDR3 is TGCGCCAGCAGCTGGAGGACAGGGGGGCACTATGGCTACACCTTC.

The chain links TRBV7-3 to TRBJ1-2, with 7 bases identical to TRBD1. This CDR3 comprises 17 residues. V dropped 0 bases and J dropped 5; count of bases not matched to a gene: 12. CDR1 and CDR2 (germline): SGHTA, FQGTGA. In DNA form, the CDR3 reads TGTGCCAGCAGCTTAACGGGGGCCCAGGGGGGTCTTTATGGCTACACCTTC. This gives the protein CASSLTGAQGGLYGYTF.

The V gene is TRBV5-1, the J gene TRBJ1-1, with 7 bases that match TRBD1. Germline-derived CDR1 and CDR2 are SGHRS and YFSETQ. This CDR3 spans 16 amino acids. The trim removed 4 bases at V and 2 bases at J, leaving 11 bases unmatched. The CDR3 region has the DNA TGCGCCAGCAGCCCCAACCCGGGACAGAAAAACACTGAAGCTTTCTTT. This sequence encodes CASSPNPGQKNTEAFF.

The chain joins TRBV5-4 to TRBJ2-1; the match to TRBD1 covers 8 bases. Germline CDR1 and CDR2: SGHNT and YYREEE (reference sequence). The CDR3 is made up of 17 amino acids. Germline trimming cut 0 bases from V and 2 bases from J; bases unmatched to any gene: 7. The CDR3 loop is CASSLGGGTGPYNEQFF. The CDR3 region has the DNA TGTGCCAGCAGCTTGGGAGGGGGGACAGGACCCTACAATGAGCAGTTCTTC.

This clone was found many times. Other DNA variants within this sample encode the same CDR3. This chain's CDR3 is CASSLKGGADTQYF. In DNA, the CDR3 is TGTGCCAGCAGCTTAAAAGGGGGGGCTGATACGCAGTATTTT. The chain employs TRBV7-3 and TRBJ2-3, with D possibly being TRBD2 (7 bases). Per germline, CDR1 SGHTA and CDR2 FQGTGA. The CDR3 runs 14 residues. With 1 base removed from V and 6 bases from J, the gap between germline ends came to 11 bases.

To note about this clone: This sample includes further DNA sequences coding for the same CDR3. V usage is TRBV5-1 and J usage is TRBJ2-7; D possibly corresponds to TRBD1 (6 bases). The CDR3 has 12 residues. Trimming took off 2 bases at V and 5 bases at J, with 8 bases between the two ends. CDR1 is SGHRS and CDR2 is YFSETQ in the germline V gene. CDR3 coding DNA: TGCGCCAGCAGCTTACAGGGTAACGAGCAGTACTTC. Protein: CASSLQGNEQYF.

In nucleotides, the CDR3 is TGTGCCAGCAGCCGGACTAATGAAAAACTGTTTTTT. The encoded protein is CASSRTNEKLFF. The rearrangement joins TRBV12-3 or TRBV12-4 to TRBJ1-4; D unclear. Trimming pared 6 bases from V and 2 bases from J, leaving 4 bases between. This CDR3 spans 12 amino acids.

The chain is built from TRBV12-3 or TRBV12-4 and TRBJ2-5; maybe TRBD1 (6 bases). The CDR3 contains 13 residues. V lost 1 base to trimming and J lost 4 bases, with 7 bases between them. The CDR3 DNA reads TGTGCCAGCAGTTTAGGCAGGGGAGAGACCCAGTACTTC. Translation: CASSLGRGETQYF.

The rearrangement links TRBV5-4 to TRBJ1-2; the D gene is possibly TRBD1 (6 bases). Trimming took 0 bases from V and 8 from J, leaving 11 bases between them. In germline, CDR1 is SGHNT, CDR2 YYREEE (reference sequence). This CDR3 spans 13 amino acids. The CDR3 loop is CASSLAGVQGYTF. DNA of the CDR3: TGTGCCAGCAGCTTGGCAGGGGTTCAAGGCTACACCTTC.

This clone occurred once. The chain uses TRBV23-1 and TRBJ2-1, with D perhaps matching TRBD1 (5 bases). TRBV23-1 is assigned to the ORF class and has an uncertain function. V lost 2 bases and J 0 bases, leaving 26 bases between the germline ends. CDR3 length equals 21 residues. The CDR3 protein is CASSQADDSHRGPVSYNEQFF. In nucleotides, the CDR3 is TGCGCCAGCAGTCAAGCCGATGACAGCCACCGAGGTCCGGTCTCCTACAATGAGCAGTTCTTC.

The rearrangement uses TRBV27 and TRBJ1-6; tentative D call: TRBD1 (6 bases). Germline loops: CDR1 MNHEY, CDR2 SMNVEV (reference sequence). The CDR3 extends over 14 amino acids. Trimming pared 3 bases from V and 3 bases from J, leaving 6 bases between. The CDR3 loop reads CASSLDSYNSPLHF. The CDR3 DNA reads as TGTGCCAGCAGTTTGGACAGCTATAATTCACCCCTCCACTTT.

CDR3 residues: CASSLEGRGSQYF. The CDR3, as DNA: TGCGCCAGCAGCTTGGAAGGGAGGGGGTCCCAGTACTTC. The rearrangement links TRBV5-1 to TRBJ2-5; D may be TRBD2 (7 bases). Trimming removed 0 bases at V and 9 bases at J, with 12 bases between. Germline CDR1 is SGHRS and CDR2 is YFSETQ. CDR3 length equals 13 residues.

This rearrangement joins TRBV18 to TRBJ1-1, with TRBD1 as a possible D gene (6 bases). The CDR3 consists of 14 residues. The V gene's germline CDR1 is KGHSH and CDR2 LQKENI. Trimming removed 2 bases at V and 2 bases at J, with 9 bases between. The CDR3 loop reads CASSPKQGNTEAFF. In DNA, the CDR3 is TGTGCCAGCTCACCAAAACAGGGAAACACTGAAGCTTTCTTT.

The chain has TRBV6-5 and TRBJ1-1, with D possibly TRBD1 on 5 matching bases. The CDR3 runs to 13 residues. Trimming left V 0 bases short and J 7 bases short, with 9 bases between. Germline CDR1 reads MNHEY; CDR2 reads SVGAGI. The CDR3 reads CASSYSLGREAFF. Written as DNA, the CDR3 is TGTGCCAGCAGTTACTCGCTGGGGCGTGAAGCTTTCTTT.